The 20 T cell receptor beta chains below come from one sample, sequenced in a study of blood T cell repertoires in COVID-19. TCRdb keeps only in-frame clones here, not all; method: immunoSEQ multiplex PCR. The table shows around 260,000 clones, with around 90% occurring only once. The sequencing sample was made of peripheral blood. Receptors originate from a woman between 55 and 75 years old with COVID-19, enrolled during active disease.

The J gene is TRBJ2-7, the V gene TRBV6-1; 8 positions match TRBD1. Germline assignment: CDR1 MNHNS and CDR2 SASEGT. The CDR3 sequence is 15 residues long. Trimming at V came to 1 base and at J to 1 base, leaving 3 bases not matched to a gene. The CDR3 spells CASSEVGDRSYEQYF. Here the CDR3 DNA reads TGTGCCAGCAGTGAAGTAGGGGACAGGTCCTACGAGCAGTACTTC.

The chain uses TRBV2 and TRBJ2-7, with no clear D. The length of the CDR3 is 13 residues. Germline CDR1 reads SNHLY; CDR2 reads FYNNEI. V was trimmed by 4 bases and J by 7 bases, leaving 14 bases between them. The CDR3 is CASSGARRSEQYF. The DNA for the CDR3 is TGTGCCAGCAGTGGAGCCCGCCGGTCAGAGCAGTACTTC.

The genes are TRBV7-3 and TRBJ2-6; TRBD1 matches at 7 bases. The J segment lost 3 bases and the V segment lost 5 bases, leaving 10 bases of the junction unmatched. The V gene's germline CDR1 is SGHTA and CDR2 FQGTGA. The length of the CDR3 is 17 residues. The CDR3, as DNA: TGTGCCAGCAGCCTCAGTCCGACAGGGTTTGGGGCCAACGTCCTGACTTTC. Protein product: CASSLSPTGFGANVLTF.

A remark on this clone: This sample includes further DNA sequences coding for the same CDR3. This chain joins TRBV11-3 and TRBJ2-2; D gene unclear. This CDR3 comprises 13 residues. From germline, CDR1 is SGHNT and CDR2 YENEEA. Trimming stripped 1 base from V and 5 bases from J, with 5 bases between. The CDR3 region is CASSLGPTGELFF. The CDR3 nucleotides read TGTGCCAGCAGCTTAGGGCCTACCGGGGAGCTGTTTTTT. Full variable domain (rest looked up from reference TRBV11-3 and TRBJ2-2): EAGVVQSPRYKIIEKKQPVAFWCNPISGHNTLYWYLQNLGQGPELLIRYENEEAVDDSQLPKDRFSAERLKGVDSTLKIQPAELGDSAVYLCASSLGPTGELFFGEGSRLTVL.

This clone has a single count. This chain uses TRBV6-1 with TRBJ1-5, with 7 bases matching TRBD1. The CDR3 has 15 amino acids. Germline CDR1 MNHNS, CDR2 SASEGT. V trimming: 1 base; J trimming: 3 bases; junction bases outside the gene matches: 3. CDR3 amino acids: CASSEGGGYNQPQHF. The CDR3 DNA is TGTGCCAGCAGTGAAGGAGGGGGCTACAATCAGCCCCAGCATTTT.

The chain employs TRBV6-5 and TRBJ1-5, with 7 bases that match TRBD1. Per germline, CDR1 MNHEY and CDR2 SVGAGI. This CDR3 spans 14 amino acids. V gave up 6 bases and J gave up 3 bases; unmatched junction bases: 5. In DNA, the CDR3 is TGTGCCAGCAGGAAGACAGGGATCAATCAGCCCCAGCATTTT. Translated, it gives CASRKTGINQPQHF.

This chain connects TRBV4-2 to TRBJ2-5; 8 bases agree with TRBD2. The germline gives CDR1 LGHNA, CDR2 YNFKEQ. Trimming took 4 bases from V and 1 from J; bases not matched to a gene: 17. The CDR3 consists of 19 residues. CDR3 residues: CASSPWGMAGGPLQETQYF. CDR3 bases: TGTGCCAGCAGCCCGTGGGGGATGGCGGGAGGCCCCCTCCAAGAGACCCAGTACTTC.

The V gene is TRBV15, the J gene TRBJ2-2; 7 nucleotides agree with TRBD2. In germline, CDR1 is LNHNV, CDR2 YYDKDF (reference sequence). The trim removed 0 bases at V and 7 bases at J, leaving 11 bases unmatched. The CDR3 covers 17 residues. In nucleotides, the CDR3 is TGTGCCACCAGCAGAGATACTAGCGATAATCGGGGCGGGGAGCTGTTTTTT. Protein sequence: CATSRDTSDNRGGELFF.

The chain employs TRBV21-1 and TRBJ1-4; the table assigns TRBD1, which was not confirmed against the DNA. TRBV21-1 has pseudogene status. There are 13 residues in the CDR3. The CDR3 coding sequence is TGTGCCAGCAGCGTTCCTTGCAGTGGAAAACTGTTTTTT. Translating it yields CASSVPCSGKLFF.

The V call is TRBV11-2, the J call TRBJ2-1; 9 bases line up with TRBD1. The CDR3 is made up of 17 amino acids. Germline CDR1 reads SGHAT; CDR2 reads FQNNGV. V lost 5 bases to trimming and J lost 9 bases; unmatched junction nucleotides: 17. The CDR3: CASSPRGTGLFAGEQFF. The CDR3 nucleotides are TGTGCCAGCAGCCCACGGGGGACAGGGCTCTTCGCAGGTGAGCAGTTCTTC.

This sequence joins TRBV2 and TRBJ1-1, with a possible D match to TRBD1 (5 bases). The CDR3 runs 13 residues. V gave up 6 bases and J gave up 2 bases, with 10 bases separating them. Germline-derived CDR1 and CDR2 are SNHLY and FYNNEI. The CDR3 DNA sequence: TGTGCCAGCAGCCCCAGGGAAAACACTGAAGCTTTCTTT. It codes for CASSPRENTEAFF.

V is TRBV5-1 and J is TRBJ2-7; D perhaps matches TRBD1 (5 bases). Germline-derived CDR1 and CDR2 are SGHRS and YFSETQ. V was clipped by 1 base and J by 5 bases, with 16 bases between them. The CDR3 loop spans 15 amino acids. The CDR3 loop is CASSLSPGQTHEQYF. The CDR3 bases are TGCGCCAGCAGCTTGAGTCCAGGGCAGACCCACGAGCAGTACTTC.

CDR3 sequence: CSGQDTEAFF. The DNA for the CDR3 is TGCAGCGGGCAGGACACTGAAGCTTTCTTT. The genes are TRBV29-1 and TRBJ1-1; D call uncertain. This CDR3 contains 10 residues. Germline V gives CDR1 SQVTM, CDR2 ANQGSEA. V lost 7 bases and J 3 bases, leaving 6 bases between the germline ends.

In nucleotides, the CDR3 is TGTGCCAGTAGTATAAGAGGGCAGGGGCATGGCTACACCTTC. Protein sequence: CASSIRGQGHGYTF. The J gene is TRBJ1-2, the V gene TRBV19, with D possibly matching TRBD1 (6 bases). V lost 2 bases, J lost 6 bases, and 13 bases lay in between. The CDR3 consists of 14 residues. Per the germline V gene, CDR1 is LNHDA and CDR2 is SQIVND (reference sequence).

This clone was seen a single time. The chain links TRBV3-1 (or the pseudogene TRBV3-2) to TRBJ2-3; 11 nucleotides line up with TRBD2. The CDR3 is 15 residues long. Germline V gene lookup returns CDR1 LGHDT and CDR2 YNNKEL (reference sequence). V shed 4 bases and J 4 bases; nucleotides not matched to a gene: 4. The CDR3 here is CASSLTSGRADTQYF. The DNA of the CDR3 is TGTGCCAGCAGCCTCACTAGCGGGAGAGCAGATACGCAGTATTTT.

V gene TRBV11-3 combines with J gene TRBJ2-2; 9 bases line up with TRBD2. Trimming removed 5 bases from V and 6 bases from J; junction bases left unmatched: 7. CDR1 is SGHNT, CDR2 YENEEA, per germline. This CDR3 is built from 15 residues. The CDR3 nucleotides are TGTGCCAGCAGCCCCCGGACTAGCGTTGCCGGGGAGCTGTTTTTT. Protein: CASSPRTSVAGELFF.

The chain links TRBV5-6 to TRBJ2-1, with TRBD2 identical over 9 bases. The germline V gene has CDR1 SGHDT and CDR2 YYEEEE. J was trimmed by 4 bases and V by 4 bases; bases with no gene match: 9. The CDR3 consists of 16 residues. This CDR3 is CASSMPGTSSYNEQFF. The CDR3, as DNA: TGTGCCAGCAGCATGCCCGGGACTAGCAGTTACAATGAGCAGTTCTTC. Variable domain in full (rest from reference TRBV5-6 and TRBJ2-1): DAGVTQSPTHLIKTRGQQVTLRCSPKSGHDTVSWYQQALGQGPQFIFQYYEEEERQRGNFPDRFSGHQFPNYSSELNVNALLLGDSALYLCASSMPGTSSYNEQFFGPGTRLTVL.

The V call is TRBV6-2 or TRBV6-3, the J call TRBJ2-1, with 8 bases that match TRBD1. The junction had 16 bases not matched to a gene; V was cut back by 5 bases and J by 4 bases. This CDR3 is 18 amino acids long. CDR1 and CDR2 from the germline V gene are MNHEY and SVGEGT. As DNA, the CDR3 is TGTGCCAGCAGTCGGAGGGCCGGGACAGGCGCCTTTTACAATGAGCAGTTCTTC. This sequence encodes CASSRRAGTGAFYNEQFF.

The CDR3 DNA sequence: TGTGCCAGCAGCGTAGCCAGGGGAGGAAACACCATATATTTT. Encoded protein: CASSVARGGNTIYF. This chain joins TRBV9 and TRBJ1-3; maybe TRBD1 (6 bases). The CDR3 loop spans 14 amino acids. The V gene's germline CDR1 is SGDLS and CDR2 YYNGEE. Trimming stripped 0 bases from V and 4 bases from J, with 8 bases between.

V usage is TRBV6-5 and J usage is TRBJ1-4; the D gene is possibly TRBD1 (6 bases). V was shortened by 2 bases and J by 8 bases, with 9 bases between the two germline ends. This CDR3 has 13 residues. Germline CDR1 is MNHEY and CDR2 is SVGAGI. Written as DNA, the CDR3 is TGTGCCAGCAGTTACCGCGACAGGGAAAAACTGTTTTTT. This codes for CASSYRDREKLFF.